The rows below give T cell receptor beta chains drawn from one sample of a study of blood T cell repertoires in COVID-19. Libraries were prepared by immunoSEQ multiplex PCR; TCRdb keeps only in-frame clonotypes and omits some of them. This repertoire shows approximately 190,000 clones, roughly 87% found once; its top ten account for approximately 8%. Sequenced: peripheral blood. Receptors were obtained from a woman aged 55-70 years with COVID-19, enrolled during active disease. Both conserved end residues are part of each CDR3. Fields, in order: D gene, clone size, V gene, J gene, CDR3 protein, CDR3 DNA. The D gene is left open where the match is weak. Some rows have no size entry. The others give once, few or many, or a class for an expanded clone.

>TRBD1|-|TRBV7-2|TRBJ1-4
CASSLVGQGWGTNEKLFF
TGTGCCAGCAGCTTAGTTGGACAGGGATGGGGAACTAATGAAAAACTGTTTTTT
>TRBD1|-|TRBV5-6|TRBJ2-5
CASSLTFTGGLGTQYF
TGTGCCAGCAGCTTGACCTTTACAGGGGGGCTCGGGACCCAGTACTTC
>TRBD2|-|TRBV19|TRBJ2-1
CASASGGVDEQFF
TGTGCCAGCGCTTCGGGAGGGGTCGATGAGCAGTTCTTC
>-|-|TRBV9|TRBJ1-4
CASSVGLGEKLFF
TGTGCCAGCAGCGTAGGACTTGGTGAAAAACTGTTTTTT
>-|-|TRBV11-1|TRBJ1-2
CASSLQGRGYTF
TGTGCCAGCAGCTTACAGGGCCGGGGCTACACCTTC
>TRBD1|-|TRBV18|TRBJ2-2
CASSPPRTGDLTGELFF
TGTGCCAGCTCACCACCCCGGACAGGGGATTTAACCGGGGAGCTGTTTTTT
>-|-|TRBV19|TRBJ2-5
CASRTNLATGRETQYF
TGTGCCAGTAGAACAAATCTCGCCACAGGTAGAGAGACCCAGTACTTC
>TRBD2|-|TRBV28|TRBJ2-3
CASSSFSGGGTDTQYF
TGTGCCAGCAGTTCCTTTAGCGGGGGGGGCACAGATACGCAGTATTTT
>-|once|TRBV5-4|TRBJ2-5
CASSLVFGGETQYF
TGTGCCAGCAGCTTGGTGTTCGGGGGAGAGACCCAGTACTTC
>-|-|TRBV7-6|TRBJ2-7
CASSPPGSSYEQYF
TGTGCCAGCAGCCCCCCGGGTAGCTCCTACGAGCAGTACTTC
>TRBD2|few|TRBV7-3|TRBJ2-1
CASSFSSGGFNNEQFF
TGTGCCAGCAGCTTCTCCAGCGGGGGTTTCAACAATGAGCAGTTCTTC
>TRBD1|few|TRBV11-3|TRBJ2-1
CASSLEGTGTGRNEQFF
TGTGCCAGCAGCTTGGAAGGGACAGGGACGGGCCGAAATGAGCAGTTCTTC
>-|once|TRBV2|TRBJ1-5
CASRADSSNQPQHF
TGTGCCAGCAGGGCGGACAGTAGCAATCAGCCCCAGCATTTT
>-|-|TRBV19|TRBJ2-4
CASSNQGTKNIQYF
TGTGCCAGTAGTAACCAGGGGACCAAAAACATTCAGTACTTC
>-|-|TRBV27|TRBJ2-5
CASSLSRQQETQYF
TGTGCCAGCAGTTTATCGCGACAGCAAGAGACCCAGTACTTC
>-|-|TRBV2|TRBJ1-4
CASSDLEKLFF
TGTGCCAGCAGTGATTTAGAAAAACTGTTTTTT
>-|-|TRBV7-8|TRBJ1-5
CASSPYAMASNQPQHF
TGTGCCAGCAGCCCTTATGCCATGGCTAGCAATCAGCCCCAGCATTTT
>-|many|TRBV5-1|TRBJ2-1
CASSTFFGGNNEQFF
TGCGCCAGCAGCACCTTCTTCGGGGGAAACAATGAGCAGTTCTTC
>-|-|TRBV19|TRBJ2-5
CASSIALRKETQYF
TGTGCCAGTAGTATAGCTTTGAGAAAAGAGACCCAGTACTTC
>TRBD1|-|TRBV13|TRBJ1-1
CASSFRDRSEAFF
TGTGCCAGCAGCTTTCGGGACAGGTCTGAAGCTTTCTTT
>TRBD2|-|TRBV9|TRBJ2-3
CASSVKPVRTSGSSAADTQYF
TGTGCCAGCAGCGTAAAGCCGGTAAGGACTAGCGGGAGTTCGGCGGCAGATACGCAGTATTTT
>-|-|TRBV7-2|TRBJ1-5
CASSSNGQPQHF
TGTGCCAGCAGCTCGAACGGGCAGCCCCAGCATTTT
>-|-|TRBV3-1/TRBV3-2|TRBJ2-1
CASSPSLSEQFF
TGTGCCAGCAGCCCCTCCCTTAGTGAGCAGTTCTTC
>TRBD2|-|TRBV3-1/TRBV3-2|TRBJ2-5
CASSQTETSRHLETQYF
TGTGCCAGCAGCCAGACCGAGACTAGCAGACATTTAGAGACCCAGTACTTC
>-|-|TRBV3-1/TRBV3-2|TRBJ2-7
CASSQDPTSPYEQYF
TGTGCCAGCAGCCAAGATCCAACTAGTCCCTACGAGCAGTACTTC
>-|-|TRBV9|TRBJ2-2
CASSVSPNTGELFF
TGTGCCAGCAGCGTAAGCCCAAACACCGGGGAGCTGTTTTTT
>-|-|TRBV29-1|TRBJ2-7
CSVSGGNSYEQYF
TGCAGCGTTTCCGGAGGGAACTCCTACGAGCAGTACTTC
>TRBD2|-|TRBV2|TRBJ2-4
CASSGVSGVGGIQYF
TGTGCCAGCAGTGGGGTTAGCGGGGTCGGGGGCATTCAGTACTTC
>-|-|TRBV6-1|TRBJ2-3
CASSEFSLLSTDTQYF
TGTGCCAGCAGTGAATTTAGCCTTCTAAGCACAGATACGCAGTATTTT
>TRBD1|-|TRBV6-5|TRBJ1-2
CASSNPGQGNYGCTF
TGTGCCAGCAGTAACCCGGGACAGGGAAACTATGGCTGCACCTTC
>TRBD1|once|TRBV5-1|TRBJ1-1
CASSLGQGRGNTEAFF
TGCGCCAGCAGCTTGGGACAGGGGCGGGGGAACACTGAAGCTTTCTTT
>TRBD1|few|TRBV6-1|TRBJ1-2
CASSERQGGGYTF
TGTGCCAGCAGTGAACGACAGGGAGGTGGCTACACCTTC
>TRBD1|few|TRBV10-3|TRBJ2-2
CAISTRTGDGKGTGELFF
TGTGCCATCAGCACCCGGACAGGGGATGGGAAGGGCACCGGGGAGCTGTTTTTT
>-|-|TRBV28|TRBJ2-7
CASSWNRAEQYF
TGTGCCAGCAGTTGGAACAGGGCCGAGCAGTACTTC
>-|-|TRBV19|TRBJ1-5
CASSMWGDQPQHF
TGTGCCAGTAGTATGTGGGGAGATCAGCCCCAGCATTTT
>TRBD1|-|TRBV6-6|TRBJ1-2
CASQGTGQVIGYTF
TGTGCCTCCCAGGGGACCGGACAGGTCATTGGCTACACCTTC
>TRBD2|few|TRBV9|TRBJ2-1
CASSAAGSSYNEQFF
TGTGCCAGCAGCGCAGCGGGGAGCTCCTACAATGAGCAGTTCTTC
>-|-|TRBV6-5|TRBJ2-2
CASSPLGDTGELFF
TGTGCCAGCAGTCCCCTAGGGGACACCGGGGAGCTGTTTTTT
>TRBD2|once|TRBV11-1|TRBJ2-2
CASSRTRENTGELFF
TGTGCCAGCAGCCGGACTAGAGAGAACACCGGGGAGCTGTTTTTT
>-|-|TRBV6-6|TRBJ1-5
CASSYSRGSGQPQHF
TGTGCCAGCAGTTACTCGCGAGGGTCGGGACAGCCCCAGCATTTT
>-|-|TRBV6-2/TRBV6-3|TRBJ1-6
CASSSPGNSPLHF
TGTGCCAGCAGTTCTCCAGGGAATTCACCCCTCCACTTT
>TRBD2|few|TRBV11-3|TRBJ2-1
CASSFGTSGEQFF
TGTGCCAGCAGCTTCGGGACTAGCGGCGAGCAGTTCTTC
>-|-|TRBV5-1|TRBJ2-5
CASSLAGAQETQYF
TGCGCCAGCAGCTTGGCTGGGGCCCAAGAGACCCAGTACTTC
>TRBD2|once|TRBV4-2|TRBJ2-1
CASSHEGTSLYNEQFF
TGTGCCAGCAGCCACGAAGGGACTAGCCTATACAATGAGCAGTTCTTC
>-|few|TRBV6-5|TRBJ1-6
CASSYRDINSPLHF
TGTGCCAGCAGTTACCGGGACATAAATTCACCCCTCCACTTT
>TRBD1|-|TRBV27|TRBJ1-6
CASSPGTGADNSPLHF
TGTGCCAGCAGCCCCGGGACAGGGGCCGATAATTCACCCCTCCACTTT
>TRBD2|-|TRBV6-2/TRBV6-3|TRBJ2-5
CASSYSGTQETQYF
TGTGCCAGCAGCTATAGCGGGACCCAAGAGACCCAGTACTTC
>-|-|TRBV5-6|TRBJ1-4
CASSPSGGWNEKLFF
TGTGCCAGCAGCCCGTCGGGGGGCTGGAATGAAAAACTGTTTTTT
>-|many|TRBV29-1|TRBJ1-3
CSVGISGNTIYF
TGCAGCGTTGGTATCTCTGGAAACACCATATATTTT
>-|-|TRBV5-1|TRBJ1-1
CASSFMEDTEAFF
TGCGCCAGCAGCTTTATGGAGGACACTGAAGCTTTCTTT
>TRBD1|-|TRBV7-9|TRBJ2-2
CASRQQGAGTGELFF
TGTGCCAGCAGACAACAGGGGGCGGGCACCGGGGAGCTGTTTTTT
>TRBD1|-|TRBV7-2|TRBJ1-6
CASKLGQGNSPLHF
TGTGCCTCAAAACTTGGACAGGGAAATTCACCCCTCCACTTT